This T cell receptor beta chain was sequenced for a study of blood T cell repertoires in COVID-19. Turning to the study itself: Donors in the United States, Italy and Spain gave samples during acute or convalescent COVID-19. Sources were T cells, B-cell-depleted T cells, or PBMCs; the material itself was cDNA or gDNA.

Using immunoSEQ multiplex PCR, the repertoire was profiled, and TCRdb retains in-frame clones only, with some absent. The repertoire has 150,000 to 250,000 clones, approximately 85% of them found once; the top ten carry around 11%. Cohort placement rested on clinical history that participants reported themselves. Recovery meant two consecutive negative NP/OP PCR tests, professional clearance, or resolved symptoms. Germline V gene sequence: CDR1 MGHRA, CDR2 YSYEKL. The length of the CDR3 is 15 residues. V shed 0 bases, J shed 15 bases, and the junction held 11 bases outside the gene matches. J is TRBJ2-4 and V is TRBV4-1; 10 positions match TRBD2. Sequencing was performed on PBMCs or T cells enriched from blood (not recorded which). This TCR was sampled from a middle-aged man who had recovered from COVID-19. The CDR3 nucleotides read TGCGCCAGCAGCCAAGATAGGACTAGCGGAATCCCCGGGTACTTC. Residues: CASSQDRTSGIPGYF.